Below, 24 T cell receptor beta chains from the same sample are listed, as sequenced in a study of cytotoxic CD8 clonotypes in ibrutinib-treated CLL. The method was immunoSEQ multiplex PCR; TCRdb's version includes in-frame clones alone and lacks a portion of them. The data show 150,000 to 200,000 clones, nearly 90% seen once. The sequencing used PBMCs, collected at disease progression, from a patient treated with ibrutinib. The source of these receptors is a human donor with chronic lymphocytic leukemia.

The V gene is TRBV6-5, the J gene TRBJ2-7; TRBD1 matches 7 bases. Germline trimming cut 6 bases from V and 5 bases from J; bases unmatched to any gene: 4. Per the germline V gene, CDR1 is MNHEY and CDR2 is SVGAGI. The CDR3 has 12 amino acids. The CDR3 region is CASSDRVNEQYF. In nucleotides, the CDR3 is TGTGCCAGCAGCGACAGGGTAAACGAGCAGTACTTC.

A single count supports this clone. The rearrangement joins TRBV5-1 to TRBJ2-1, with 7 bases aligning to TRBD1. V trimming: 4 bases; J trimming: 7 bases; junction bases outside the gene matches: 2. Looked up from germline, CDR1 is SGHRS and CDR2 is YFSETQ. This CDR3 comprises 12 residues. In nucleotides, the CDR3 is TGCGCCAGCAGCCTGACAGGGAATGAGCAGTTCTTC. Its protein product is CASSLTGNEQFF.

CDR3 coding DNA: TGTGCCAGCTCCGGGGGACAGGGGAATCAGCCCCAGCATTTT. Its translation is CASSGGQGNQPQHF. J is TRBJ1-5 and V is TRBV7-9, with 10 nucleotides matching TRBD1. The CDR3 is 14 residues long. The V gene's germline CDR1 is SEHNR and CDR2 FQNEAQ (reference sequence). The J segment lost 4 bases and the V segment lost 8 bases, leaving 5 bases of the junction unmatched.

This chain links TRBV19 with TRBJ1-4, with no clear D. V lost 0 bases and J lost 7, with 12 bases in between. Germline CDR1 and CDR2: LNHDA and SQIVND (reference sequence). This CDR3 comprises 15 residues. CDR3 DNA sequence: TGTGCCAGTAGTATAGAGGGGATCGTGGGTGAAAAACTGTTTTTT. It translates to CASSIEGIVGEKLFF.

The chain has TRBV27 and TRBJ2-1, with 7 bases matching TRBD2. Per germline, CDR1 MNHEY and CDR2 SMNVEV (reference sequence). The CDR3 totals 16 residues. V lost 4 bases to trimming and J lost 8 bases; unmatched junction nucleotides: 14. Here the CDR3 DNA reads TGTGCCAGCAGTTGGGGGTGGCGGGAGATTAGCCATGAGCAGTTCTTC. Translation: CASSWGWREISHEQFF.

The chain is built from TRBV7-3 and TRBJ2-7; possible D gene TRBD2, 7 bases. This CDR3 is built from 13 residues. Germline V gene lookup returns CDR1 SGHTA and CDR2 FQGTGA. V was pared by 5 bases and J by 3 bases, with 11 bases between. Written as DNA, the CDR3 is TGTGCCAGCAGCGGGGGCGGGAGCTACGAGCAGTACTTC. This codes for CASSGGGSYEQYF.

The DNA for the CDR3 is TGTGCCAGCAGCGGCGAACTCCTAGCGGCCCAAGAGACCCAGTACTTC. It is translated as CASSGELLAAQETQYF. The chain couples TRBV9 to TRBJ2-5; 7 nucleotides agree with TRBD2. This CDR3 has 16 amino acids. CDR1 is SGDLS and CDR2 is YYNGEE in the germline V gene. Trimming at V came to 3 bases and at J to 1 base, leaving 9 bases not matched to a gene.

V is TRBV2 and J is TRBJ2-7; a possible D gene is TRBD1 (5 bases). This CDR3 is built from 16 residues. Germline CDR1 SNHLY, CDR2 FYNNEI. Trimming took 1 base from V and 1 from J, leaving 14 bases between them. The CDR3 coding sequence is TGTGCCAGCAGTGAAGGTCAGGGTGGTTATTCCTACGAGCAGTACTTC. Translated: CASSEGQGGYSYEQYF. The variable domain in full, completed from reference TRBV2 and TRBJ2-7, reads EPEVTQTPSHQVTQMGQEVILRCVPISNHLYFYWYRQILGQKVEFLVSFYNNEISEKSEIFDDQFSVERPDGSNFTLKIRSTKLEDSAMYFCASSEGQGGYSYEQYFGPGTRLTVT.

This chain uses TRBV4-1 with TRBJ2-1; 12 nucleotides match TRBD2. Germline CDR1 reads MGHRA; CDR2 reads YSYEKL. V lost 1 base and J lost 5; bases outside the gene matches: 0. This CDR3 has 15 residues. The CDR3 loop reads CASSQGLAGDNEQFF. In DNA form, the CDR3 reads TGCGCCAGCAGCCAAGGACTAGCGGGGGACAATGAGCAGTTCTTC.

This sequence joins TRBV27 and TRBJ2-1; D may be TRBD1 (5 bases). The CDR3 runs 11 residues. The V and J ends lost 10 bases and 4 bases respectively, with 8 bases between them. Germline loops: CDR1 MNHEY, CDR2 SMNVEV (reference sequence). CDR3 coding DNA: TGTGCCACGACAGCTTACAATGAGCAGTTCTTC. This encodes CATTAYNEQFF.

The CDR3 DNA reads as TGTGCCAGCAGTTTAGAAGGGAGTGCTCCCGAGCAGTACTTC. Its protein product is CASSLEGSAPEQYF. V gene TRBV27 combines with J gene TRBJ2-7; perhaps TRBD2 as D (5 bases). V was trimmed by 2 bases and J by 6 bases, leaving 14 bases between them. The germline CDR1 and CDR2 sequences are MNHEY and SMNVEV (reference sequence). The CDR3 consists of 14 residues.

About this clone: Because the CDR3's place on the DNA is in doubt, the DNA is left out and the CDR3 is given as listed by TCRdb. The chain couples TRBV7-9 to TRBJ2-7. Germline CDR1 SEHNR, CDR2 FQNEAQ (reference sequence). Counting both end residues, the CDR3 totals 19 amino acids. This CDR3 is CAPMYLCASSLWRMDEQYF.

The J gene is TRBJ1-1, the V gene TRBV6-5; the D is unclear. The CDR3 is 13 amino acids. CDR1 is MNHEY and CDR2 is SVGAGI in the germline V gene. Trimming cost V 11 bases and J 0 bases, with 13 bases left between them. CDR3 amino acids: CAVVRWLNTEAFF. The CDR3 DNA sequence: TGTGCCGTTGTGCGCTGGCTGAACACTGAAGCTTTCTTT.

This chain connects TRBV27 to TRBJ2-7, with D possibly TRBD1 on 5 matching bases. V lost 3 bases and J 5 bases, leaving 11 bases between the germline ends. This CDR3 is 13 amino acids long. CDR1 is MNHEY and CDR2 is SMNVEV in the germline V gene (reference sequence). CDR3 amino acids: CASSFQGKDEQYF. DNA of the CDR3: TGTGCCAGCAGTTTCCAGGGTAAGGACGAGCAGTACTTC.

With regard to this clone: Within the sample, other DNA sequences also encode this same CDR3. The chain combines TRBV19 with TRBJ2-3, with unresolved D. Deletions cut 2 bases from V and 3 bases from J, with 0 bases between. CDR1 is LNHDA and CDR2 is SQIVND in the germline V gene (reference sequence). This CDR3 has 11 amino acids. The CDR3, as DNA: TGTGCCAGTAGTATAACAGATACGCAGTATTTT. It codes for CASSITDTQYF.

The chain carries TRBV27 and TRBJ1-5; 7 nucleotides line up with TRBD1. The CDR3 has 14 residues. The ends lost 6 bases at V and 7 bases at J; junction bases unmatched: 9. Germline V gene data show CDR1 as MNHEY and CDR2 as SMNVEV (reference sequence). The CDR3 DNA follows: TGTGCCAGCAGAGGACAGGCCCGACGCCAGCCCCAGCATTTT. It yields the protein CASRGQARRQPQHF.

The CDR3 DNA is TGTGCCAGCAGCTTAGCTCTATACAATCAGCCCCAGCATTTT. This gives the protein CASSLALYNQPQHF. The chain combines TRBV7-4 with TRBJ1-5; no clear D. Trimming cost V 0 bases and J 3 bases, with 6 bases left between them. The CDR3 has 14 amino acids. The V gene's germline CDR1 is SGHVT and CDR2 SQSDAQ.

In its sample, this clone was seen once. V and J are TRBV5-1 and TRBJ2-7; tentatively, D is TRBD1 or TRBD2 (6 bases each). Trimming pared 1 base from V and 7 bases from J, leaving 15 bases between. The CDR3 runs 14 residues. In germline, CDR1 is SGHRS, CDR2 YFSETQ. CDR3: CASSLLMGAGEQYF. CDR3 coding DNA: TGCGCCAGCAGCTTGTTGATGGGGGCGGGGGAGCAGTACTTC.

The chain uses TRBV7-8 and TRBJ2-3, with a weak D call TRBD2 (6 bases). The CDR3 contains 15 residues. Trimming removed 3 bases at V and 2 bases at J, with 12 bases between. CDR1 SGHVS and CDR2 FQNEAQ come from the germline V gene. The CDR3 DNA reads TGTGCCAGCAGCTTCGACGGGAGACCCACAGATACGCAGTATTTT. It translates to CASSFDGRPTDTQYF.

The chain uses TRBV4-2 and TRBJ2-5, with a weak D call TRBD2 (7 bases). The V and J ends lost 1 base and 7 bases respectively, with 16 bases between them. There are 15 residues in the CDR3. The germline V gene encodes CDR1 LGHNA and CDR2 YNFKEQ. CDR3 sequence: CASSQARLGGGTQYF. The CDR3 DNA follows: TGTGCCAGCAGCCAAGCCCGACTAGGGGGGGGGACCCAGTACTTC.

The chain couples TRBV27 to TRBJ1-5, with D perhaps TRBD1 (5 bases). The V end lost 5 bases, the J end lost 3 bases, and 14 bases lay between the germline ends. Germline V gene sequence: CDR1 MNHEY, CDR2 SMNVEV (reference sequence). The CDR3 has 15 amino acids. The CDR3 loop reads CASSPSGGANQPQHF. The DNA of the CDR3 is TGTGCCAGCAGTCCCTCAGGAGGGGCCAATCAGCCCCAGCATTTT.

This chain connects TRBV7-2 to TRBJ1-2, with 9 bases lining up with TRBD1. This CDR3 is 17 amino acids long. Germline lookup yields CDR1 SGHTA and CDR2 FQGNSA. After removal of 6 bases from V and 4 bases from J, the junction contained 15 bases not matched to a gene. The CDR3: CASSFLGTGNLGYGYTF. The CDR3 DNA sequence: TGTGCCAGCAGTTTCCTCGGGACAGGGAACCTGGGCTATGGCTACACCTTC.

The chain couples TRBV6-5 to TRBJ1-5; D is unresolved. V lost 0 bases to trimming and J lost 7 bases, with 7 bases between them. This CDR3 has 13 amino acids. The germline gives CDR1 MNHEY, CDR2 SVGAGI. In DNA, the CDR3 is TGTGCCAGCAGTTACTCAGAGATACAGCCCCAGCATTTT. Its translation is CASSYSEIQPQHF.

The rearrangement joins TRBV11-2 to TRBJ2-3; D not certain. The V gene's germline CDR1 is SGHAT and CDR2 FQNNGV. The germline V and J ends were trimmed by 5 bases and 5 bases, with 14 bases remaining between them. The CDR3 consists of 14 residues. CDR3 sequence reads: CASSARAWRDTQYF. CDR3 DNA: TGTGCCAGCAGCGCAAGGGCCTGGCGAGATACGCAGTATTTT. The full variable domain, in which reference TRBV11-2 and TRBJ2-3 provide the parts outside the CDR3, is EAGVAQSPRYKIIEKRQSVAFWCNPISGHATLYWYQQILGQGPKLLIQFQNNGVVDDSQLPKDRFSAERLKGVDSTLKIQPAKLEDSAVYLCASSARAWRDTQYFGPGTRLTVL.